These 4 T cell receptor beta chains were all obtained from the same sample, sequenced in a study of T-cell memory formation after mild COVID-19. TCRdb redid the calling of the 5' RACE reads with MiXCR, one entry per CDR3 protein. The repertoire consists of 350,000 to 500,000 distinct CDR3 sequences, with 23% occurring once and the leading ten covering about 12%. Sequencing was carried out using PBMCs or a T cell subset sorted from them (not recorded which). These receptors all stem from an adult woman who had mild COVID-19 (a few samples of this study predate the infection). Cell type and time point are not known.

Remarks on this clonotype: No conserved phenylalanine or tryptophan is present at the end of the CDR3, so a read error is the likely explanation. The chain employs TRBV24-1 and TRBJ1-2; D not certain. From germline, CDR1 is KGHDR and CDR2 SFDVKD. The V and J ends lost 4 bases and 2 bases respectively, with 19 bases between them. CDR3 length: 17 amino acids. For the CDR3, the DNA is TGTGCCACCAGTGACCCCTTGAAGGGCGGGTACAACTATGGCTACACCATC. This codes for CATSDPLKGGYNYGYTI.

The chain employs TRBV30 and TRBJ2-2; D remains ambiguous. This CDR3 has 12 amino acids. Trimming stripped 4 bases from V and 0 bases from J, with 3 bases between. Germline V gene data show CDR1 as GTSNPN and CDR2 as SVGIG (reference sequence). CDR3 bases: TGTGCCTGGACCTCGAACACCGGGGAGCTGTTTTTT. Translating gives CAWTSNTGELFF.

The chain employs TRBV30 and TRBJ2-7, with D hard to call. This CDR3 comprises 13 residues. The germline V gene encodes CDR1 GTSNPN and CDR2 SVGIG (reference sequence). V shed 3 bases and J shed 1 base, with 10 bases lying between them. Here the CDR3 reads CAWREGFSYEQYF. CDR3 bases: TGTGCCTGGAGAGAAGGGTTTTCCTACGAGCAGTACTTC. The variable domain in full, completed from reference TRBV30 and TRBJ2-7, reads SQTIHQWPATLVQPVGSPLSLECTVEGTSNPNLYWYRQAAGRGLQLLFYSVGIGQISSEVPQNLSASRPQDRQFILSSKKLLLSDSGFYLCAWREGFSYEQYFGPGTRLTVT.

This clonotype has a count of ten or more. This chain connects TRBV5-1 to TRBJ2-2, with 8 bases fitting TRBD1. J was trimmed by 4 bases and V by 0 bases; bases with no gene match: 5. From germline, CDR1 is SGHRS and CDR2 YFSETQ. The CDR3 length is 16 residues. The CDR3 DNA reads as TGCGCCAGCAGCTTGGTGGTCAGGGGGCCCACCGGGGAGCTGTTTTTT. Protein product: CASSLVVRGPTGELFF.